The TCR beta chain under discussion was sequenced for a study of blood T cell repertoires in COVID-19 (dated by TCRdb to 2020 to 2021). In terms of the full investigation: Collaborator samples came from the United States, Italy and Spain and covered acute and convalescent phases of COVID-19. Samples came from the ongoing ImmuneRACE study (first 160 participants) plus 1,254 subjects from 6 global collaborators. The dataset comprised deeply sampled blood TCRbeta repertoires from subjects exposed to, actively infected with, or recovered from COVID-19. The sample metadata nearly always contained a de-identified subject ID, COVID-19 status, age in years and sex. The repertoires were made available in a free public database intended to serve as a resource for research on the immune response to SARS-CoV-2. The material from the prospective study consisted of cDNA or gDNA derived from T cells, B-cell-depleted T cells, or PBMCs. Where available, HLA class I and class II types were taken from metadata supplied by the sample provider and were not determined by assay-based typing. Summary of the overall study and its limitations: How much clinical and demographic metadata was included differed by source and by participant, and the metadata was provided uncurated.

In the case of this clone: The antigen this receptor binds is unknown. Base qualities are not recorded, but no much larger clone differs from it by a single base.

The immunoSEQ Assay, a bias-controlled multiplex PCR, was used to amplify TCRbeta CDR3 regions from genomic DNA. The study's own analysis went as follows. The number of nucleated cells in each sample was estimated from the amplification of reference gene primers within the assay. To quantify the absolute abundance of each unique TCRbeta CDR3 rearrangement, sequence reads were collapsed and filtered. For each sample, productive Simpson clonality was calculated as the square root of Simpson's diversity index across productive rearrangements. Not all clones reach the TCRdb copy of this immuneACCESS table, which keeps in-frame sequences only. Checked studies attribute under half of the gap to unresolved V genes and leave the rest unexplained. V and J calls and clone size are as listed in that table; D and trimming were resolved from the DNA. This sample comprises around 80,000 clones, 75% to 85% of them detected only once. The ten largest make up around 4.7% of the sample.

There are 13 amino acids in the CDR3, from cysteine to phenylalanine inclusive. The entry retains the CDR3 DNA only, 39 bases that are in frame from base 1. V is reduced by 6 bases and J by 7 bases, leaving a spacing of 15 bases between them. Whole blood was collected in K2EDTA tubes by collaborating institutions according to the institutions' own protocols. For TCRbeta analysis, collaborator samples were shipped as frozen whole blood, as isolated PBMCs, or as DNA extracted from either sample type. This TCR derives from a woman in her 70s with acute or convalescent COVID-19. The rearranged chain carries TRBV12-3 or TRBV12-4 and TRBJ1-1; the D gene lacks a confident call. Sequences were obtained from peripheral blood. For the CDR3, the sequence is CASSPNPLGEAFF. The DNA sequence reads TGTGCCAGCAGCCCTAACCCACTAGGTGAAGCTTTCTTT.